These 32 T cell receptor beta chains originate from one sample sequenced in a study of shared clonotypes between healthy human individuals. The assay was immunoSEQ multiplex PCR, and TCRdb's table has in-frame clones only and misses some. The sample holds some 650,000 clones, 97% seen once. The specimen was naive CD4+ T cells sorted from blood. Subset in this sample: CD45RA+ positively selected. These receptors all stem from a woman between 25 and 40 years old in good health.

The V and J genes are TRBV6-6 and TRBJ2-1, with no clear D. This CDR3 has 13 residues. Per the germline V gene, CDR1 is MNHNY and CDR2 is SVGAGI (reference sequence). V shed 10 bases and J shed 10 bases, with 20 bases lying between them. This chain's CDR3 is CATLGSPTREQFF. The CDR3, as DNA: TGTGCCACCCTCGGGTCCCCCACTCGGGAGCAGTTCTTC.

The CDR3 nucleotides read TGCGCCAGCAGCGAACTAGCGGGACGCTACGAGCAGTACTTC. Protein: CASSELAGRYEQYF. The gene calls are TRBV5-1 and TRBJ2-7, with 10 bases matching TRBD2. CDR1 SGHRS and CDR2 YFSETQ come from the germline V gene. The CDR3 covers 14 residues. The V gene end was trimmed by 4 bases and the J gene end by 3 bases; junction bases not matched to a gene: 4.

V is TRBV2 and J is TRBJ1-1; possible D gene TRBD1, 5 bases. The germline V gene encodes CDR1 SNHLY and CDR2 FYNNEI. This CDR3 is 13 amino acids long. V gave up 5 bases and J gave up 1 base, with 8 bases separating them. CDR3: CASSKTANTEAFF. CDR3 coding DNA: TGTGCCAGCAGTAAGACAGCGAACACTGAAGCTTTCTTT. The entire variable domain, with the rest obtained from reference TRBV2 and TRBJ1-1, is as follows: EPEVTQTPSHQVTQMGQEVILRCVPISNHLYFYWYRQILGQKVEFLVSFYNNEISEKSEIFDDQFSVERPDGSNFTLKIRSTKLEDSAMYFCASSKTANTEAFFGQGTRLTVV.

The DNA of the CDR3 is TGTGCCAGCAGCCGGGACTGGAGATTTGATGAGCAGTTCTTC. This translates into CASSRDWRFDEQFF. The chain links TRBV9 to TRBJ2-1; tentatively, D is TRBD2 (6 bases). This CDR3 spans 14 amino acids. V was cut by 4 bases and J by 8 bases, with 16 bases left in between. CDR1 and CDR2 from the germline V gene are SGDLS and YYNGEE.

The chain couples TRBV15 to TRBJ1-6; D is undetermined. Trimming pared 0 bases from V and 10 bases from J, leaving 13 bases between. This CDR3 is built from 15 residues. In germline, CDR1 is LNHNV, CDR2 YYDKDF (reference sequence). CDR3 sequence: CATSRDNSPGSPLHF. CDR3 DNA: TGTGCCACCAGCAGAGATAACAGCCCAGGCTCACCCCTCCACTTT.

The chain has TRBV5-8 and TRBJ2-7; the D gene is possibly TRBD1 (5 bases). V lost 2 bases to trimming and J lost 0 bases, with 9 bases between them. Germline V gives CDR1 SGHTS, CDR2 YDEGEE. The length of the CDR3 is 14 residues. CDR3 residues: CASSFRQNSYEQYF. The CDR3 DNA follows: TGTGCCAGCAGCTTCAGACAGAACTCCTACGAGCAGTACTTC.

The genes are TRBV5-1 and TRBJ2-2, with 7 bases matching TRBD2. Germline V CDR1 and CDR2: SGHRS, YFSETQ. The CDR3 spans 16 residues. J lost 0 bases, V lost 0 bases, and 2 bases had no gene match. CDR3: CASSLEAGTNTGELFF. Here the CDR3 DNA reads TGCGCCAGCAGCTTGGAAGCGGGGACGAACACCGGGGAGCTGTTTTTT.

The chain uses TRBV5-1 and TRBJ1-3; D not certain. The germline V gene has CDR1 SGHRS and CDR2 YFSETQ. The CDR3 spans 14 residues. V shed 2 bases and J shed 4 bases, with 10 bases lying between them. The CDR3 coding sequence is TGCGCCAGCAGCTTACAAAGGCCCGGAAACACCATATATTTT. Translating gives CASSLQRPGNTIYF.

Here the CDR3 reads CASSLPTGRHEAFF. Here the CDR3 DNA reads TGTGCCAGCAGTCTCCCGACAGGTCGGCATGAAGCTTTCTTT. The J gene is TRBJ1-1, the V gene TRBV28; tentatively, D is TRBD1 (6 bases). This CDR3 spans 14 amino acids. Trimming removed 5 bases from V and 7 bases from J, with 17 bases in between. Germline V gives CDR1 MDHEN, CDR2 SYDVKM.

The rearrangement joins TRBV2 to TRBJ2-3; 10 nucleotides line up with TRBD2. Germline loops: CDR1 SNHLY, CDR2 FYNNEI. V was clipped by 2 bases and J by 3 bases; unmatched bases: 5. There are 16 residues in the CDR3. In DNA, the CDR3 is TGTGCCAGCAGTGAACGGACTAGCGGTCAGACAGATACGCAGTATTTT. Its protein is CASSERTSGQTDTQYF.

The V and J genes are TRBV19 and TRBJ2-7; D might be TRBD1 (6 bases). Germline loops: CDR1 LNHDA, CDR2 SQIVND (reference sequence). The CDR3 has 17 residues. V was shortened by 2 bases and J by 5 bases, with 22 bases between the two germline ends. CDR3 bases: TGTGCCAGTAGTATAAGCCCCGGGGCAGGGGTCATGAACGAGCAGTACTTC. This encodes CASSISPGAGVMNEQYF.

The sample holds one count of this clone. V gene TRBV7-2 combines with J gene TRBJ1-5; D gene ambiguous. The CDR3 sequence is 16 residues long. CDR1 is SGHTA, CDR2 FQGNSA, per germline. Trimming removed 1 base at V and 3 bases at J, with 13 bases between. Here the CDR3 reads CASSLDSGSPNQPQHF. The CDR3 coding sequence is TGTGCCAGCAGCTTAGATTCGGGGTCCCCCAATCAGCCCCAGCATTTT.

The chain has TRBV28 and TRBJ1-2; D perhaps matches TRBD1 (5 bases). The CDR3 sequence is 14 residues long. Germline V CDR1 and CDR2: MDHEN, SYDVKM. V lost 2 bases, J lost 3 bases, and 10 bases lay in between. DNA for the CDR3: TGTGCCAGCAGTTTAATTGCGGGGGACTATGGCTACACCTTC. Its translation is CASSLIAGDYGYTF.

The count of this clone is one. The V call is TRBV5-4, the J call TRBJ2-2, with 8 nucleotides matching TRBD1. V was clipped by 3 bases and J by 0 bases; unmatched bases: 7. The CDR3 has 17 amino acids. Germline V CDR1 and CDR2: SGHNT, YYREEE (reference sequence). CDR3 region: CASSSRDRRPNTGELFF. CDR3 DNA sequence: TGTGCCAGCAGCTCCCGGGACAGGAGGCCGAACACCGGGGAGCTGTTTTTT. Drawing the rest from reference TRBV5-4 and TRBJ2-2, the complete variable domain is ETGVTQSPTHLIKTRGQQVTLRCSSQSGHNTVSWYQQALGQGPQFIFQYYREEENGRGNFPPRFSGLQFPNYSSELNVNALELDDSALYLCASSSRDRRPNTGELFFGEGSRLTVL.

The V gene is TRBV2, the J gene TRBJ1-1; 7 bases agree with TRBD1. The CDR3 totals 16 residues. CDR1 is SNHLY and CDR2 is FYNNEI in the germline V gene. The junction had 12 bases not matched to a gene; V was cut back by 6 bases and J by 2 bases. The CDR3 sequence: CASSRQGAQLNTEAFF. The CDR3 DNA follows: TGTGCCAGCAGCCGACAGGGAGCCCAACTAAACACTGAAGCTTTCTTT. The complete variable domain, with remaining parts taken from reference TRBV2 and TRBJ1-1, reads EPEVTQTPSHQVTQMGQEVILRCVPISNHLYFYWYRQILGQKVEFLVSFYNNEISEKSEIFDDQFSVERPDGSNFTLKIRSTKLEDSAMYFCASSRQGAQLNTEAFFGQGTRLTVV.

The chain recombines TRBV27 with TRBJ2-7; D might be TRBD2 (6 bases). Germline CDR1 MNHEY, CDR2 SMNVEV (reference sequence). The CDR3 has 14 residues. V lost 3 bases and J 3 bases, leaving 12 bases between the germline ends. The CDR3 DNA sequence: TGTGCCAGCAGTTTTGCGGGACGAATCTACGAGCAGTACTTC. Encoded protein: CASSFAGRIYEQYF.

This clone was seen only once. The rearrangement joins TRBV5-1 to TRBJ2-5, with D perhaps TRBD2 (5 bases). The CDR3 consists of 14 residues. Trimming took 7 bases from V and 3 from J, leaving 16 bases between them. Germline CDR1 reads SGHRS; CDR2 reads YFSETQ. The CDR3 coding sequence is TGCGCCAGCGGTCCTCGAGGAGGTAAAGAGACCCAGTACTTC. Amino acids: CASGPRGGKETQYF.

The V call is TRBV15, the J call TRBJ1-5; the D is unclear. V was trimmed by 0 bases and J by 4 bases, leaving 16 bases between them. The CDR3 covers 17 residues. Germline loops: CDR1 LNHNV, CDR2 YYDKDF (reference sequence). The CDR3 region is CATSRDGWGLANQPQHF. The CDR3 DNA sequence: TGTGCCACCAGCAGAGATGGATGGGGATTAGCAAATCAGCCCCAGCATTTT.

J is TRBJ2-2 and V is TRBV7-3, with D maybe TRBD1 (5 bases). Germline V gene lookup returns CDR1 SGHTA and CDR2 FQGTGA. The CDR3 spans 16 residues. Trimming pared 1 base from V and 5 bases from J, leaving 14 bases between. CDR3 in amino acids: CASSLSLVPGTGELFF. The CDR3 DNA is TGTGCCAGCAGCTTAAGCCTCGTGCCAGGGACCGGGGAGCTGTTTTTT.

This chain links TRBV5-6 with TRBJ2-5, with TRBD1 matching over 11 bases. Germline CDR1 reads SGHDT; CDR2 reads YYEEEE. Losses at the gene ends were 4 bases for V and 4 bases for J; bases not matched to a gene: 9. The length of the CDR3 is 16 residues. CDR3 protein: CASSGPGTGGSETQYF. CDR3 bases: TGTGCCAGCAGCGGACCTGGGACAGGGGGATCAGAGACCCAGTACTTC.

The J gene is TRBJ2-7, the V gene TRBV27, with D perhaps TRBD2 (6 bases). V lost 7 bases and J 7 bases, leaving 20 bases between the germline ends. Germline V gene sequence: CDR1 MNHEY, CDR2 SMNVEV (reference sequence). This CDR3 has 14 amino acids. CDR3 sequence: CASTRPGGMGEQYF. In nucleotides, the CDR3 is TGTGCCAGCACCCGCCCCGGAGGGATGGGGGAGCAGTACTTC.

V is TRBV19 and J is TRBJ1-2; maybe TRBD1 (5 bases). Germline loops: CDR1 LNHDA, CDR2 SQIVND (reference sequence). CDR3 size: 14 residues. The V end lost 5 bases, the J end lost 4 bases, and 14 bases lay between the germline ends. Here the CDR3 reads CASSHDPGTYGYTF. CDR3 nucleotides: TGTGCCAGTAGTCACGATCCGGGGACCTATGGCTACACCTTC.

The rearrangement links TRBV19 to TRBJ2-7; D is possibly TRBD1 (5 bases). Trimming took 5 bases from V and 3 from J, leaving 11 bases between them. Per the germline V gene, CDR1 is LNHDA and CDR2 is SQIVND (reference sequence). CDR3 length: 13 residues. CDR3 coding DNA: TGTGCCAGTAGTGGGGCGGAACTCTACGAGCAGTACTTC. Translating gives CASSGAELYEQYF.

The genes are TRBV5-8 and TRBJ1-5; D call uncertain. Trimming removed 2 bases at V and 5 bases at J, with 11 bases between. This CDR3 spans 14 amino acids. Germline CDR1 and CDR2: SGHTS and YDEGEE. CDR3 in amino acids: CASSFAGRDQPQHF. CDR3 coding DNA: TGTGCCAGCAGCTTTGCAGGAAGAGATCAGCCCCAGCATTTT.

The chain recombines TRBV5-1 with TRBJ2-7, with 11 bases identical to TRBD1. Germline V CDR1 and CDR2: SGHRS, YFSETQ. The CDR3 sequence is 15 residues long. V shed 6 bases and J 5 bases; nucleotides not matched to a gene: 10. CDR3 in amino acids: CASKWGQGVFDEQYF. The CDR3 nucleotides read TGCGCCAGCAAGTGGGGACAGGGGGTTTTCGACGAGCAGTACTTC.

This rearrangement joins TRBV19 to TRBJ2-2; TRBD1 agrees at 8 bases. This CDR3 is 15 amino acids long. The germline V gene encodes CDR1 LNHDA and CDR2 SQIVND (reference sequence). The junction had 10 bases not matched to a gene; V was cut back by 9 bases and J by 4 bases. CDR3 DNA sequence: TGTGCCAGCGGAGTCGGACAGGGCGTCACCGGGGAGCTGTTTTTT. This codes for CASGVGQGVTGELFF.

The J gene is TRBJ1-1, the V gene TRBV15; TRBD1 might be the D (5 bases). Germline lookup yields CDR1 LNHNV and CDR2 YYDKDF (reference sequence). The CDR3 covers 15 residues. Trimming removed 1 base at V and 5 bases at J, with 14 bases between. This CDR3 reads CATSRAKGRATEAFF. CDR3 nucleotide sequence: TGTGCCACCAGCAGAGCAAAGGGCAGGGCGACTGAAGCTTTCTTT.

The V call is TRBV11-2, the J call TRBJ2-5; weak D call: TRBD1 (7 bases). Germline CDR1 is SGHAT and CDR2 is FQNNGV. Trimming took 5 bases from V and 5 from J, leaving 15 bases between them. The CDR3 contains 14 residues. DNA of the CDR3: TGTGCCAGCAGCCCGGTACAGGGGAGGGAGACCCAGTACTTC. Its translation: CASSPVQGRETQYF. Full variable domain (rest looked up from reference TRBV11-2 and TRBJ2-5): EAGVAQSPRYKIIEKRQSVAFWCNPISGHATLYWYQQILGQGPKLLIQFQNNGVVDDSQLPKDRFSAERLKGVDSTLKIQPAKLEDSAVYLCASSPVQGRETQYFGPGTRLLVL.

As regards this clone: The sample carries other DNA sequences with the same CDR3. The rearrangement uses TRBV30 and TRBJ2-5, with D uncertain. The V end was cut by 2 bases, the J end by 4 bases, with 5 bases between. The CDR3 sequence is 11 residues long. The germline CDR1 and CDR2 sequences are GTSNPN and SVGIG (reference sequence). The CDR3 region has the DNA TGTGCCTGGAGTCCGGGAGAGACCCAGTACTTC. As protein: CAWSPGETQYF.

The chain couples TRBV7-9 to TRBJ2-1, with 9 positions matching TRBD1. CDR3 length: 15 residues. Trimming cost V 0 bases and J 6 bases; bases outside gene matches: 3. Germline CDR1 reads SEHNR; CDR2 reads FQNEAQ (reference sequence). The CDR3 protein is CASSLAGQGLNEQFF. CDR3 DNA: TGTGCCAGCAGCTTAGCGGGACAGGGACTCAATGAGCAGTTCTTC.

This chain links TRBV19 with TRBJ1-2, with TRBD1 matching 7 bases. The CDR3 runs to 14 residues. V was pared by 4 bases and J by 6 bases, with 8 bases of the junction left unmatched. The V gene's germline CDR1 is LNHDA and CDR2 SQIVND (reference sequence). The CDR3 here is CASSTSGQVHGYTF. The CDR3 DNA sequence: TGTGCCAGTAGTACCTCAGGACAGGTTCATGGCTACACCTTC.

The J gene is TRBJ2-1, the V gene TRBV6-5; no reliable D call. The V and J ends lost 6 bases and 2 bases respectively, with 11 bases between them. Germline CDR1 reads MNHEY; CDR2 reads SVGAGI. This CDR3 contains 14 residues. This chain's CDR3 is CASRKSGAYNEQFF. DNA for the CDR3: TGTGCCAGCAGAAAGTCCGGAGCCTACAATGAGCAGTTCTTC.